The TCR beta chain described here comes from a study of low-dose radiotherapy and immunotherapy resistance in tumors. Study context: Participants in Cohort 1 were administered 0.5 Gy per fraction at 2-week intervals, to a cumulative dose of 6.5 Gy. The drug cyclophosphamide was given into a vein at 200 mg/m2 every two weeks, one day before radiation and immunotherapy. Ipilimumab 1 mg/kg every six weeks, together with nivolumab 240 mg every two weeks, was given intravenously to patients.

The table lists this clonotype with many counts. TRAV- and TRBV-specific primers were used for first-strand cDNA, which covered alpha and beta chains. With a V-primer adapter and a constant-region primer, TCRs were amplified for roughly 18 PCR cycles. TCRdb re-analysed the reads in MiXCR, keeping a single row per CDR3 protein. The table shows around 80,000 distinct CDR3 sequences, with less than 20% occurring only once. This CDR3 spans 20 amino acids. The trim removed 4 bases at V and 0 bases at J, leaving 18 bases unmatched. Per the germline V gene, CDR1 is SQVTM and CDR2 is ANQGSEA. Time point here: after trial treatment. Treatment in this sample: LDRT plus nivolumab, ipilimumab, low-dose cyclophosphamide and aspirin (RACIN trial). Donors were given nivolumab, ipilimumab, aspirin, low-dose cyclophosphamide and low-dose radiotherapy.

Here the sequenced sample was PBMCs, taken after low-dose radiotherapy plus immunotherapy. This chain uses TRBV29-1 with TRBJ2-1, with TRBD1 identical over 10 bases. The clonotype comes from a male donor with prostate cancer. This chain's CDR3 is CSVVPSDRGYRGSSYNEQFF. The DNA for the CDR3 is TGCAGCGTTGTCCCATCGGACAGGGGGTACCGAGGGAGCTCCTACAATGAGCAGTTCTTC.